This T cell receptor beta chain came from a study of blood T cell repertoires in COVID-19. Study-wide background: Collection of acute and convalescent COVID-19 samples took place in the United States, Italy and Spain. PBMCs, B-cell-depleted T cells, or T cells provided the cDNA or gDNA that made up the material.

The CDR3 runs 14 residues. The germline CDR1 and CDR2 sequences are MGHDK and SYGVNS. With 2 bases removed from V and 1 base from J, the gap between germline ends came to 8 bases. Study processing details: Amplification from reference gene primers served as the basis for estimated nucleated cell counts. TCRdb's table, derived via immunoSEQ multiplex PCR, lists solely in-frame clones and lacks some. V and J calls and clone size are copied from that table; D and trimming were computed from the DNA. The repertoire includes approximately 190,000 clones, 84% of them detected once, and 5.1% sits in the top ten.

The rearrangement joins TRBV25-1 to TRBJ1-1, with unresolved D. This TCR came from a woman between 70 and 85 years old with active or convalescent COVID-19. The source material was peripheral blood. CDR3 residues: CASSETGKNTEAFF. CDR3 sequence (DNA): TGTGCCAGCAGTGAAACGGGGAAGAACACTGAAGCTTTCTTT.